In its sample, the clone carrying this TCR beta chain was seen a few times. No antigen is known for it. Gene and germline names: mouse. The read terminates 4 residues ahead of where the CDR3 ends, so the germline J gene completes it. cDNA serving as the sequencing template came from extracted, reverse transcribed RNA. The method was immunoSEQ multiplex PCR; TCRdb's version includes in-frame clones alone and lacks a portion of them. This sample has 9,800 or so clones, each found more than once. The CDR3 extends over 12 amino acids. In germline, CDR1 is FNHDT, CDR2 SITEND (reference sequence). The source of the sample is a study of CD8+ T cells in alopecia areata. About the research overall: Skin-grafted approximately 6-10-week-old female C3H/HeJ mice received tissue from roughly 6-12-month-old C3H/HeJ donors with spontaneous alopecia.

Points from the study as a whole: Normal scalp showed lower clonality than lesional scalp, especially alopecia totalis/universalis. In patients, TCRs were shared less clearly than in mice, and HLA may possibly be involved. The study also sequences resident alphabeta T cells of normal skin in scalp samples.

It was with CD4, CD8alpha, NKG2D, NKG2ACE and other markers that pooled cutaneous lymph node cells were sorted. The specimen sequenced was CD8+ T cells sorted from a lymph node. The genes are TRBV19 and TRBJ2-7, with D unresolved. The TCR comes from a C3H/HeJ mouse with alopecia areata. For the strain, the MHC haplotype given is H2-k. The CDR3 reads CASSISIYEQYF. Partial CDR3 DNA: TGTGCCAGCAGTATATCCATATAT. Complete variable domain (other parts from reference TRBV19 and TRBJ2-7): GGIITQTPKFLIGQEGQKLTLKCQQNFNHDTMYWYRQDSGKGLRLIYYSITENDLQKGDLSEGYDASREKKSSFSLTVTSAQKNEMAVFLCASSISIYEQYFGPGTRLTVL.